The 5 T cell receptor beta chains presented below share a single source sample, sequenced in a study of shared clonotypes between healthy human individuals. The table came from immunoSEQ multiplex PCR; TCRdb's copy has only in-frame clones and leaves some out. The sample holds 2 million to 2.5 million clones; approximately 95% are singletons and the top ten take 0.1% to 0.15%. Sequenced input: naive CD4+ T cells sorted from blood. Subset in this sample: CD45RA+ positively selected. Source of these receptors: a young man in good health.

The table lists this clone with a few counts. This chain links TRBV19 with TRBJ1-5; D is uncertain. This CDR3 has 16 amino acids. CDR1 is LNHDA and CDR2 is SQIVND in the germline V gene (reference sequence). V was trimmed by 4 bases and J by 2 bases, leaving 15 bases between them. The CDR3 region is CASSTYNVGGNQPQHF. DNA of the CDR3: TGTGCCAGTAGTACCTATAACGTGGGCGGCAATCAGCCCCAGCATTTT. The full variable domain, rest sourced from reference TRBV19 and TRBJ1-5, is DGGITQSPKYLFRKEGQNVTLSCEQNLNHDAMYWYRQDPGQGLRLIYYSQIVNDFQKGDIAEGYSVSREKKESFPLTVTSAQKNPTAFYLCASSTYNVGGNQPQHFGDGTRLSIL.

J is TRBJ2-2 and V is TRBV4-1; 14 bases align to TRBD2. V trimming: 5 bases; J trimming: 7 bases; junction bases outside the gene matches: 9. Per germline, CDR1 MGHRA and CDR2 YSYEKL. This CDR3 contains 17 residues. The CDR3, as DNA: TGCGCCAGCAGCAAACGACTAGCGGGAGGGCCTGGCGGGGAGCTGTTTTTT. Encoded protein: CASSKRLAGGPGGELFF.

The chain has TRBV2 and TRBJ1-2; possibly TRBD1 for D (6 bases). Germline CDR1 reads SNHLY; CDR2 reads FYNNEI. V was cut by 4 bases and J by 4 bases, with 10 bases left in between. There are 13 residues in the CDR3. Written as DNA, the CDR3 is TGTGCCAGCAGTGGGACAGTGGGCTATGGCTACACCTTC. This sequence encodes CASSGTVGYGYTF.

The sample holds one count of this clone. The same CDR3 also results from other DNA sequences found in this sample. The chain carries TRBV11-3 and TRBJ2-5; tentatively, D is TRBD2 (6 bases). The CDR3 covers 12 residues. The germline V and J ends were trimmed by 5 bases and 5 bases, with 9 bases remaining between them. CDR1 SGHNT and CDR2 YENEEA come from the germline V gene. CDR3 nucleotides: TGTGCCAGCAGCCTACGGGGGGAGACCCAGTACTTC. It encodes CASSLRGETQYF.

V and J are TRBV7-9 and TRBJ2-3; D is ambiguous. This CDR3 contains 15 residues. V was pared by 5 bases and J by 0 bases, with 12 bases between. Germline-derived CDR1 and CDR2 are SEHNR and FQNEAQ (reference sequence). CDR3 amino acids: CASSATLSSTDTQYF. Here the CDR3 DNA reads TGTGCCAGCAGCGCGACTTTGTCTAGCACAGATACGCAGTATTTT.